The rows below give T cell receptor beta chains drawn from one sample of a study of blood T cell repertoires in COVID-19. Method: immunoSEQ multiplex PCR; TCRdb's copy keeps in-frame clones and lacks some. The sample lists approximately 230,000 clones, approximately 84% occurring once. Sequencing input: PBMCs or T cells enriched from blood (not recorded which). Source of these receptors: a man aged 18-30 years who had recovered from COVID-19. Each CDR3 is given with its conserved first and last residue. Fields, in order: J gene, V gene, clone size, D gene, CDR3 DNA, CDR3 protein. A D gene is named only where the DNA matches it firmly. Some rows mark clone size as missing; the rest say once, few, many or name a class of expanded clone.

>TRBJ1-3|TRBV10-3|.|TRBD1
TGTGCCATCAGTGAGTCATTGGGACAGCTCGCTGGAGGAAACACCATATATTTT
CAISESLGQLAGGNTIYF
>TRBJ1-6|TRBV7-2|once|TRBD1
TGTGCCAGCAGCGTAACAGGGGGCGCAGGTTCACCCCTCCACTTT
CASSVTGGAGSPLHF
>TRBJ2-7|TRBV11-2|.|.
TGTGCCAGCAGCTTACCGGACAGCGATACCTACGAGCAGTACTTC
CASSLPDSDTYEQYF
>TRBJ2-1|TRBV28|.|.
TGTGCCAGCAGTTCCCTCCGTTGGGGCATAACATTCTCCTACAATGAGCAGTTCTTC
CASSSLRWGITFSYNEQFF
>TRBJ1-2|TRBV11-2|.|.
TGTGCCAGCAGCTCCCTCCGGGGGGGGGTTTCCACTAACTATGGCTACACCTTC
CASSSLRGGVSTNYGYTF
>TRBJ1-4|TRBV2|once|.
TGTGCCACCCGGGGAGAAAAACTGTTTTTT
CATRGEKLFF
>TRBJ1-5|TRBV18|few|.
TGTGCCAGTACAACAGGTTTCAATCAGCCCCAGCATTTT
CASTTGFNQPQHF
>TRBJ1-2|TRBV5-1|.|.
TGCGCCAGCAGCTCGGAGATAAACTATGGCTACACCTTC
CASSSEINYGYTF
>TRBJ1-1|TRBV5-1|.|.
TGCGCCAGCAGCTTGGTAGGGGACACTGAAGCTTTCTTT
CASSLVGDTEAFF
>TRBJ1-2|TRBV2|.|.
TGTGCCAGCCGACGGACAGTTACTAACTATGGCTACACCTTC
CASRRTVTNYGYTF
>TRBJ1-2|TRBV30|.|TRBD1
TGTGCCTGGAACAGCCTGACAGGGTTCACAAACTATGGCTACACCTTC
CAWNSLTGFTNYGYTF
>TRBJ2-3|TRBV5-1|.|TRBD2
TGCGCCAGCACCCTTGGGGAGGGGACAGATACGCAGTATTTT
CASTLGEGTDTQYF
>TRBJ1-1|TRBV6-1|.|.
TGTGCCAGCAGTGACAGGGTCACTGAAGCTTTCTTT
CASSDRVTEAFF
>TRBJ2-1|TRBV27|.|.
TGTGCCAGCAGTTATGACACCGGCCTCAATGAGCAGTTCTTC
CASSYDTGLNEQFF
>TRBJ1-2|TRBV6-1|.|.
TGTGCCAGCAGTGAAAGTGCAGGTCAGAACTATGGCTACACCTTC
CASSESAGQNYGYTF
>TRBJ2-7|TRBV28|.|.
TGTGCCAGCAGCGCGGGCGTCGGTTCCTACGAGCAGTACTTC
CASSAGVGSYEQYF
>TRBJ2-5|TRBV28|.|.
TGTGCCAGTAGTCCCGCTCACAGGGAGACCCAGTACTTC
CASSPAHRETQYF
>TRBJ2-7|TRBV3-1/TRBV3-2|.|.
TGTGCCAGCAGCCAAGGTCTTTCTGAGGTTGGCTACGAGCAGTACTTC
CASSQGLSEVGYEQYF
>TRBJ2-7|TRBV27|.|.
TGTGCCAGCAGTTTATGGGGAGTCCCCTACGAGCAGTACTTC
CASSLWGVPYEQYF
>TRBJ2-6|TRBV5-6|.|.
TGTGCCAGCAGCTTTTGGGCAGGCGCCTCTGGGGCCAACGTCCTGACTTTC
CASSFWAGASGANVLTF
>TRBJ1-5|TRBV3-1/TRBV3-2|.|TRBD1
TGTGCCAGCAGCCCGGGGGCCGAGACAGGGTATAATTGGCCCCAGCATTTT
CASSPGAETGYNWPQHF
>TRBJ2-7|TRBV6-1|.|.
TGTGCCAGCAGTGAAGCGCAGGTTCTATCCGACGAGCAGTACTTC
CASSEAQVLSDEQYF